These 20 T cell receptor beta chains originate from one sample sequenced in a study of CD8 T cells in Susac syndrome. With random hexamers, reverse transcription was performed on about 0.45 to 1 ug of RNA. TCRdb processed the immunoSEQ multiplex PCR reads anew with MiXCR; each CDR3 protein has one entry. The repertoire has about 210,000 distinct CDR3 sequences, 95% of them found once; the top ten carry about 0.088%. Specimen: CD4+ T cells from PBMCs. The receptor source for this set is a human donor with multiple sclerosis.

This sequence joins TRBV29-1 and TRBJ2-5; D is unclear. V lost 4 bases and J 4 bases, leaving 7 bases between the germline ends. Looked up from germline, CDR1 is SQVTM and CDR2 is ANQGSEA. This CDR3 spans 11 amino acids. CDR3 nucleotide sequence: TGCAGCGTTGGCGCGCCAGAGACCCAGTACTTC. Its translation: CSVGAPETQYF. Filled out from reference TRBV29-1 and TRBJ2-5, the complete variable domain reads SAVISQKPSRDICQRGTSLTIQCQVDSQVTMMFWYRQQPGQSLTLIATANQGSEATYESGFVIDKFPISRPNLTFSTLTVSNMSPEDSSIYLCSVGAPETQYFGPGTRLLVL.

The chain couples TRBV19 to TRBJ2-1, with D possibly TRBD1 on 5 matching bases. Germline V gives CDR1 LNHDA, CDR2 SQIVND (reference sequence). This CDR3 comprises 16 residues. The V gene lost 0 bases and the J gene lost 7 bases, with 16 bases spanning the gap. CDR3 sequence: CASSIEQGWTRNEQFF. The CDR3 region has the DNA TGTGCCAGTAGTATAGAGCAGGGATGGACACGGAATGAGCAGTTCTTC.

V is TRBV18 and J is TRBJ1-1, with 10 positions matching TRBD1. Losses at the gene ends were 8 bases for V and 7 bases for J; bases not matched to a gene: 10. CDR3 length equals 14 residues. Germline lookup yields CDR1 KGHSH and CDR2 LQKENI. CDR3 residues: CASLPTGGHGEAFF. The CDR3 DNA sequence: TGTGCCAGCCTACCGACAGGGGGCCATGGTGAAGCTTTCTTT.

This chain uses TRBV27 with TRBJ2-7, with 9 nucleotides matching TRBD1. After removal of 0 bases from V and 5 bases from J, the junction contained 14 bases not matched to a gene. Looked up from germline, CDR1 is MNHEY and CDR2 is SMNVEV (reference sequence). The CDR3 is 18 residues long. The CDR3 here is CASSLSIRLGTGNNEQYF. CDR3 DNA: TGTGCCAGCAGTTTATCGATAAGGTTGGGGACAGGGAATAACGAGCAGTACTTC.

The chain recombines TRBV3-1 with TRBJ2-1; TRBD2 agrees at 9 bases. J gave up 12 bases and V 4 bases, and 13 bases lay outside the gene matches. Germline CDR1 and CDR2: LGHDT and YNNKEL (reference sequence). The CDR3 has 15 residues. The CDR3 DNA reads TGTGCCAGCAGCCGCCCTTCTAGCGGGGCTCTGGGGCAGTTCTTC. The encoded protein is CASSRPSSGALGQFF.

CDR3 sequence: CASSLAGSRETQYF. Here the CDR3 DNA reads TGTGCCAGCAGCTTAGCCGGTAGCAGAGAGACCCAGTACTTC. V and J are TRBV7-2 and TRBJ2-5; no reliable D call. Trimming took 0 bases from V and 4 from J, leaving 9 bases between them. The CDR3 is 14 residues long. Per the germline V gene, CDR1 is SGHTA and CDR2 is FQGNSA.

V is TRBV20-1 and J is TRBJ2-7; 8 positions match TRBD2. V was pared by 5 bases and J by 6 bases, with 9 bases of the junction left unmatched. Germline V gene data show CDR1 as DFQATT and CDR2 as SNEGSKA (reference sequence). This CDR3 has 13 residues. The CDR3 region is CSASIAGWGEQYF. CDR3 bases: TGCAGTGCTTCGATAGCGGGATGGGGCGAGCAGTACTTC.

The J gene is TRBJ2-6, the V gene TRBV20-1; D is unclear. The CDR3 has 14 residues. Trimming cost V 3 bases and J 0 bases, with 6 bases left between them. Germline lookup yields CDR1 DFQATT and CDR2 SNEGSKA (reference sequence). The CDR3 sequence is CSASLDSGANVLTF. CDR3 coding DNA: TGCAGTGCTAGTTTGGACTCTGGGGCCAACGTCCTGACTTTC.

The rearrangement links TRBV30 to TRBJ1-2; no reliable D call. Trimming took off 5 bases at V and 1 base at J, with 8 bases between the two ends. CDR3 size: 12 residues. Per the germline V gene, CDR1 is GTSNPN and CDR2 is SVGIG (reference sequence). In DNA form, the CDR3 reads TGTGCCTGGGGGCCGGGTAACTATGGCTACACCTTC. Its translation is CAWGPGNYGYTF.

This CDR3 reads CASSVRWGRNTEAFF. Written as DNA, the CDR3 is TGTGCCAGCAGTGTGAGGTGGGGGAGGAACACTGAAGCTTTCTTT. V is TRBV2 and J is TRBJ1-1, with D maybe TRBD1 (5 bases). The V gene lost 4 bases and the J gene lost 1 base, with 13 bases spanning the gap. The CDR3 length is 15 residues. CDR1 SNHLY and CDR2 FYNNEI come from the germline V gene.

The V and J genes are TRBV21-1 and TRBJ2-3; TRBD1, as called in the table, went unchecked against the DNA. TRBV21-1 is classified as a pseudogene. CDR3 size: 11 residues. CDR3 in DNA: TGTGCCAGCAAGGGGGCAGATACGCAGTATTTT. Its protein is CASKGADTQYF.

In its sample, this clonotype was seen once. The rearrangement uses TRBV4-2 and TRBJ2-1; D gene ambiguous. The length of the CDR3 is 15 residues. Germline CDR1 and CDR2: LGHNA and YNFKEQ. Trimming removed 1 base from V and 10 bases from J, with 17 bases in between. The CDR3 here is CASSQGASMTAEQFF. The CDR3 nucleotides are TGTGCCAGCAGCCAAGGGGCGAGTATGACCGCAGAGCAGTTCTTC.

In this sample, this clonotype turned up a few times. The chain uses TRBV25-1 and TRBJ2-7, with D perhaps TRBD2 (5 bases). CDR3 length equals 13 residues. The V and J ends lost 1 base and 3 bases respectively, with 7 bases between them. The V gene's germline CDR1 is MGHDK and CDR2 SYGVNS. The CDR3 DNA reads TGTGCCAGCAGTGAATTCGGGATCTACGAGCAGTACTTC. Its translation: CASSEFGIYEQYF.

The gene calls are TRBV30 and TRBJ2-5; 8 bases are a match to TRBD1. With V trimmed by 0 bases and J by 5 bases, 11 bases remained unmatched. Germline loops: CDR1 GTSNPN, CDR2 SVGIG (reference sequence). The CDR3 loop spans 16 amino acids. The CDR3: CAWSVLGRGRRETQYF. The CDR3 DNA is TGTGCCTGGAGTGTACTGGGCAGGGGGCGCCGGGAGACCCAGTACTTC. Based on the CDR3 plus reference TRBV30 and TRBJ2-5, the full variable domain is SQTIHQWPATLVQPVGSPLSLECTVEGTSNPNLYWYRQAAGRGLQLLFYSVGIGQISSEVPQNLSASRPQDRQFILSSKKLLLSDSGFYLCAWSVLGRGRRETQYFGPGTRLLVL.

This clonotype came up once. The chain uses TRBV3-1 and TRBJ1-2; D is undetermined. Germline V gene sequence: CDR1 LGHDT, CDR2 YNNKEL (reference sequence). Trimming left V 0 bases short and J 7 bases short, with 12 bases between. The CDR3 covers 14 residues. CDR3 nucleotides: TGTGCCAGCAGCCAAGAGGCTGGTATAGGTGGCTACACCTTC. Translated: CASSQEAGIGGYTF.

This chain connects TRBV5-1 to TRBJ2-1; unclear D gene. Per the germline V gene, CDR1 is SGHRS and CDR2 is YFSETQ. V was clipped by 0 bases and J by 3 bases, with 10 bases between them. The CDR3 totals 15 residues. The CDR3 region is CASSLAEAVYNEQFF. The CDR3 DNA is TGCGCCAGCAGCTTGGCCGAGGCGGTCTACAATGAGCAGTTCTTC.

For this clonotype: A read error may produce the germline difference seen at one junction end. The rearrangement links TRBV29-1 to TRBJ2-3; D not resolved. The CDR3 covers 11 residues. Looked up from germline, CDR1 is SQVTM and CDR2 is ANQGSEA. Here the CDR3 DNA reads TGCAGCGGTGAAACCACAGATACGCAGTATTTT. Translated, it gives CSGETTDTQYF.

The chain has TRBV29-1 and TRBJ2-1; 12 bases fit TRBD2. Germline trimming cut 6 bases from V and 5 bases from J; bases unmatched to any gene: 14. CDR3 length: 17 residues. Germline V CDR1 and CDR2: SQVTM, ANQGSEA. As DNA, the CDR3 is TGCAGCGTCAGGATGTTCTCGCGGACTAGCGGGAACAATGAGCAGTTCTTC. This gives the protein CSVRMFSRTSGNNEQFF.

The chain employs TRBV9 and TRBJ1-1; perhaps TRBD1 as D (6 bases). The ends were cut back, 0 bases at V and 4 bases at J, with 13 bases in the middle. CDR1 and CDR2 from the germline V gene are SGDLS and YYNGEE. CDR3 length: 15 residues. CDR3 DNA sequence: TGTGCCAGCAGCGTAGGACCGGGGGCAATCACTGAAGCTTTCTTT. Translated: CASSVGPGAITEAFF. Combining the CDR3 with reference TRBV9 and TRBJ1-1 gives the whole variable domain DSGVTQTPKHLITATGQRVTLRCSPRSGDLSVYWYQQSLDQGLQFLIQYYNGEERAKGNILERFSAQQFPDLHSELNLSSLELGDSALYFCASSVGPGAITEAFFGQGTRLTVV.

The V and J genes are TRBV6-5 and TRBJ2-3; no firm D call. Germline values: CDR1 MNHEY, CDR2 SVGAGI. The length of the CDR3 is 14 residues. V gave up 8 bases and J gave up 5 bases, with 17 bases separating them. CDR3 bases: TGTGCCAGCGGAACAGAGCCCTCAGGAGATACGCAGTATTTT. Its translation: CASGTEPSGDTQYF.